These 26 T cell receptor beta chains originate from one sample sequenced in a study of blood T cells in healthy people across ages. PCR was performed a second time for about 7 to 11 cycles using a sample-barcoded 5' primer and a J-beta primer mix. TCRdb passed the 5' RACE reads through MiXCR, listing each CDR3 protein once. The data show hundreds of thousands of distinct CDR3 sequences, roughly 41% seen once. The sample was blood. Every receptor here comes from an elderly man in good health.

This clonotype was detected a few times. V usage is TRBV18 and J usage is TRBJ2-3; 11 bases are shared with TRBD2. V lost 5 bases, J lost 4 bases, and 5 bases stayed unmatched. The CDR3 sequence is 15 residues long. Per the germline V gene, CDR1 is KGHSH and CDR2 is LQKENI. CDR3 sequence: CASSALAGGSDTQYF. CDR3 sequence (DNA): TGTGCCAGCTCAGCGCTAGCGGGGGGCTCAGATACGCAGTATTTT. Filled out from reference TRBV18 and TRBJ2-3, the complete variable domain reads NAGVMQNPRHLVRRRGQEARLRCSPMKGHSHVYWYRQLPEEGLKFMVYLQKENIIDESGMPKERFSAEFPKEGPSILRIQQVVRGDSAAYFCASSALAGGSDTQYFGPGTRLTVL.

The chain combines TRBV12-3 or TRBV12-4 with TRBJ1-1, with unresolved D. There are 14 residues in the CDR3. V was pared by 2 bases and J by 0 bases, with 7 bases between. CDR3 residues: CASSLREVNTEAFF. In nucleotides, the CDR3 is TGTGCCAGCAGTTTACGTGAAGTGAACACTGAAGCTTTCTTT.

This rearrangement joins TRBV7-6 to TRBJ2-7, with D possibly TRBD1 on 5 matching bases. There are 13 residues in the CDR3. Germline CDR1 is SGHVS and CDR2 is FNYEAQ. V gave up 5 bases and J gave up 4 bases, with 12 bases separating them. CDR3 amino acids: CASSREQGYEQYF. CDR3 sequence (DNA): TGTGCCAGCAGCCGAGAGCAGGGTTACGAGCAGTACTTC.

This clonotype was recorded many times. The V gene is TRBV4-3, the J gene TRBJ1-2; TRBD1 is a possible D gene (6 bases). The germline gives CDR1 LGHNA, CDR2 YSLEER. This CDR3 comprises 16 residues. Trimming shortened V by 4 bases and J by 3 bases, and 18 bases separated the two germline ends. CDR3 sequence: CASSRNPGGVYYGYTF. The CDR3 DNA reads as TGCGCCAGCAGCCGGAACCCCGGGGGCGTCTACTATGGCTACACCTTC.

The chain is built from TRBV27 and TRBJ2-1; 10 nucleotides match TRBD2. In germline, CDR1 is MNHEY, CDR2 SMNVEV (reference sequence). CDR3 size: 17 residues. The junction had 10 bases not matched to a gene; V was cut back by 8 bases and J by 0 bases. The CDR3: CASRAGLARNSYNEQFF. Written as DNA, the CDR3 is TGTGCCAGCCGAGCGGGACTAGCGAGAAACTCCTACAATGAGCAGTTCTTC.

Many counts were recorded for this clonotype. CDR3 bases: TGCGCCAGCAGCCTGGGGTCCTCGGATACGCAGTATTTT. This codes for CASSLGSSDTQYF. The V and J genes are TRBV5-1 and TRBJ2-3, with D hard to call. The V end lost 4 bases, the J end lost 6 bases, and 12 bases lay between the germline ends. In germline, CDR1 is SGHRS, CDR2 YFSETQ. The CDR3 covers 13 residues.

This clonotype showed up many times. This sequence joins TRBV13 and TRBJ2-1; possibly TRBD1 or TRBD2 for D (5 bases each). Matching the DNA end better, TRBJ2-7 makes the J call doubtful. The CDR3 sequence is 14 residues long. CDR1 is PRHDT and CDR2 is FYEKMQ in the germline V gene (reference sequence). CDR3 region: CASSSLGTYNEQYF. The DNA of the CDR3 is TGTGCCAGCAGCTCACTAGGGACCTACAATGAGCAGTACTTC.

The rearrangement uses TRBV4-2 and TRBJ1-1, with a weak D call TRBD1 (6 bases). This CDR3 is built from 18 residues. CDR1 and CDR2 (germline): LGHNA, YNFKEQ. Trimming stripped 0 bases from V and 2 bases from J, with 19 bases between. CDR3 in DNA: TGTGCCAGCAGCCAAGAAGGCCATGAGGGGGTTGGTAACACTGAAGCTTTCTTT. Amino acid sequence: CASSQEGHEGVGNTEAFF.

The rearrangement joins TRBV4-2 to TRBJ1-1; D is uncertain. The V end was cut by 0 bases, the J end by 3 bases, with 8 bases between. This CDR3 comprises 14 residues. The germline gives CDR1 LGHNA, CDR2 YNFKEQ. The CDR3 here is CASSQDLRDTEAFF. The CDR3 coding sequence is TGTGCCAGCAGCCAAGATCTGAGGGACACTGAAGCTTTCTTT.

The genes are TRBV7-2 and TRBJ1-5; tentatively, D is TRBD1 (5 bases). Germline V gives CDR1 SGHTA, CDR2 FQGNSA. The length of the CDR3 is 14 residues. V dropped 2 bases and J dropped 5 bases, with 10 bases sitting between them. The CDR3 nucleotides are TGTGCCAGCAGCTTATCAGACAGCGATCAGCCCCAGCATTTT. Protein product: CASSLSDSDQPQHF.

This clonotype was detected only once. The chain recombines TRBV5-1 with TRBJ2-5; 8 bases are shared with TRBD2. Germline loops: CDR1 SGHRS, CDR2 YFSETQ. The V segment lost 9 bases and the J segment 4 bases; nucleotides outside the gene matches: 14. This CDR3 spans 15 amino acids. For the CDR3, the DNA is TGCGCCACACAAGAAGGGACTAGATTCTCAGAGACCCAGTACTTC. It yields the protein CATQEGTRFSETQYF.

There are many counts of this clonotype. The CDR3 region is CASRNSGLGTDTQYF. CDR3 coding DNA: TGTGCCAGCAGGAACTCGGGGTTAGGCACAGATACGCAGTATTTT. This chain uses TRBV2 with TRBJ2-3, with D maybe TRBD2 (5 bases). Germline values: CDR1 SNHLY, CDR2 FYNNEI. V dropped 6 bases and J dropped 1 base, with 14 bases sitting between them. The CDR3 has 15 amino acids.

As DNA, the CDR3 is TGCGCCAGCAGAACACGCTGGGCAGCTCAAGAGACCCAGTACTTC. Its protein product is CASRTRWAAQETQYF. The J gene is TRBJ2-5, the V gene TRBV5-1; D gene uncertain. The CDR3 runs to 15 residues. V was pared by 5 bases and J by 2 bases, with 16 bases between. CDR1 SGHRS and CDR2 YFSETQ come from the germline V gene. The full variable domain, rest sourced from reference TRBV5-1 and TRBJ2-5, is KAGVTQTPRYLIKTRGQQVTLSCSPISGHRSVSWYQQTPGQGLQFLFEYFSETQRNKGNFPGRFSGRQFSNSRSEMNVSTLELGDSALYLCASRTRWAAQETQYFGPGTRLLVL.

The chain has TRBV18 and TRBJ2-1; 7 bases align to TRBD1. The CDR3 is made up of 13 amino acids. V lost 3 bases, J lost 8 bases, and 4 bases stayed unmatched. CDR1 and CDR2 from the germline V gene are KGHSH and LQKENI. Here the CDR3 reads CASSPDQGDEQFF. The CDR3 DNA reads TGTGCCAGCTCACCGGATCAGGGGGATGAGCAGTTCTTC.

The chain has TRBV4-1 and TRBJ2-5; 9 bases fit TRBD2. The last part of the DNA fits TRBJ2-7 better; the J call may be wrong. The CDR3 loop spans 14 amino acids. Per germline, CDR1 MGHRA and CDR2 YSYEKL. CDR3 amino acids: CASSRVLAGHEQYF. DNA of the CDR3: TGCGCCAGCAGCCGGGTCCTAGCGGGACACGAGCAGTACTTC.

This rearrangement joins TRBV6-5 to TRBJ2-3; D remains ambiguous. Germline V gene lookup returns CDR1 MNHEY and CDR2 SVGAGI. This CDR3 comprises 16 residues. Deletions cut 4 bases from V and 1 base from J, with 15 bases between. CDR3 sequence reads: CASSSRPVMGTDTQYF. CDR3 DNA sequence: TGTGCCAGCAGTTCCAGGCCGGTAATGGGCACAGATACGCAGTATTTT.

This clonotype was seen a few times. The V gene is TRBV6-5, the J gene TRBJ2-6, with D uncertain. This CDR3 is built from 16 residues. Trimming removed 2 bases from V and 4 bases from J, with 12 bases in between. Germline V gives CDR1 MNHEY, CDR2 SVGAGI. CDR3 region: CASSYRQVPGANVLTF. CDR3 in DNA: TGTGCCAGCAGTTACCGCCAGGTCCCCGGGGCCAACGTCCTGACTTTC.

Notes on this clonotype: Given a much more abundant clone one base away, this may be a read error. This chain's CDR3 is CAISPDGNFYNKQFF. The CDR3 nucleotides are TGTGCCATCAGCCCGGACGGCAATTTCTACAATAAGCAGTTCTTC. The chain joins TRBV10-3 to TRBJ2-1; D remains ambiguous. This CDR3 has 15 amino acids. Germline CDR1 and CDR2: ENHRY and SYGVKD.

This clonotype has just a few counts. The V gene is TRBV6-6, the J gene TRBJ2-1, with a tentative D call TRBD2 (5 bases). The germline gives CDR1 MNHNY, CDR2 SVGAGI (reference sequence). This CDR3 spans 13 amino acids. The V end lost 5 bases, the J end lost 8 bases, and 13 bases lay between the germline ends. DNA of the CDR3: TGTGCCAGCAGTCCCTATAGGCGGGATGAGCAGTTCTTC. It yields the protein CASSPYRRDEQFF.

The chain links TRBV24-1 to TRBJ2-7; TRBD2 matches 11 bases. V lost 4 bases, J lost 0 bases, and 7 bases stayed unmatched. This CDR3 contains 17 residues. Per germline, CDR1 KGHDR and CDR2 SFDVKD. The CDR3 spells CATSDPPGTSGSYEQYF. CDR3 nucleotide sequence: TGTGCCACCAGTGACCCCCCGGGGACTAGCGGCTCCTACGAGCAGTACTTC.

This clonotype was seen many times. The chain employs TRBV10-3 and TRBJ1-2, with 8 bases lining up with TRBD1. Germline V gene data show CDR1 as ENHRY and CDR2 as SYGVKD. The CDR3 is made up of 15 amino acids. The V segment lost 6 bases and the J segment 4 bases; nucleotides outside the gene matches: 10. The CDR3: CAISITTGGGYGYTF. The CDR3 DNA follows: TGTGCCATCAGCATAACTACAGGGGGTGGCTATGGCTACACCTTC.

A few counts support this clonotype. This chain connects TRBV6-5 to TRBJ2-1, with a tentative D call TRBD2 (6 bases). V lost 4 bases, J lost 8 bases, and 27 bases lay in between. This CDR3 spans 18 amino acids. Germline CDR1 is MNHEY and CDR2 is SVGAGI. The CDR3 DNA follows: TGTGCCAGCAGTTTGGGCGCCCTGGCGGGAAGGGTTGTGGATGAGCAGTTCTTC. Its protein product is CASSLGALAGRVVDEQFF.

The chain is built from TRBV20-1 and TRBJ2-5; 9 bases fit TRBD1. The germline CDR1 and CDR2 sequences are DFQATT and SNEGSKA (reference sequence). The CDR3 is 16 amino acids. Unmatched junction bases numbered 13, after V lost 3 bases and J lost 5 bases. The CDR3 spells CSASSRDRDLRETQYF. For the CDR3, the DNA is TGCAGTGCTAGCTCGAGGGACAGGGACCTTCGGGAGACCCAGTACTTC.

The CDR3 reads CSARASGRDNEQYF. The CDR3 bases are TGCAGTGCTAGAGCTAGCGGGAGAGACAATGAGCAGTACTTC. The chain carries TRBV20-1 and TRBJ2-5; 10 bases map to TRBD2. Germline lookup yields CDR1 DFQATT and CDR2 SNEGSKA (reference sequence). Trimming removed 1 base from V and 11 bases from J; junction bases left unmatched: 10. CDR3 length: 14 amino acids.

This clonotype showed up just a few times. The CDR3 spells CASSYLGPQGTETQYF. DNA for the CDR3: TGTGCCAGCAGTTACTTAGGTCCACAGGGGACAGAGACCCAGTACTTC. This rearrangement joins TRBV6-5 to TRBJ2-5, with TRBD1 matching over 7 bases. This CDR3 has 16 amino acids. CDR1 is MNHEY and CDR2 is SVGAGI in the germline V gene. V was clipped by 1 base and J by 4 bases; unmatched bases: 9.

This chain uses TRBV11-2 with TRBJ2-6; the D gene could be TRBD1 or TRBD2 (5 bases each). The CDR3 has 15 amino acids. V was pared by 1 base and J by 2 bases, with 6 bases between. Per germline, CDR1 SGHAT and CDR2 FQNNGV. The CDR3 loop reads CASSLAGPGANVLTF. The CDR3 DNA sequence: TGTGCCAGCAGCTTAGCGGGGCCTGGGGCCAACGTCCTGACTTTC.